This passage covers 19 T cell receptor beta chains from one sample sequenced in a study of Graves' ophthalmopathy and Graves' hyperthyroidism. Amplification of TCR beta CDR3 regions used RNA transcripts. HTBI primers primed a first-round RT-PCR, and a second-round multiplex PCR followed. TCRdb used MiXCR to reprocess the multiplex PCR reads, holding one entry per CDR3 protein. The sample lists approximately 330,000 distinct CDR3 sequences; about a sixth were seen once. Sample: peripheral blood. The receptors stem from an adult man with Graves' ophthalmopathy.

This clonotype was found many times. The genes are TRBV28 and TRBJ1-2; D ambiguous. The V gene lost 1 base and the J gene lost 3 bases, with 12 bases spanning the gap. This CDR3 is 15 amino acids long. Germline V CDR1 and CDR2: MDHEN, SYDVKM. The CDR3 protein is CASSLLSGRDYGYTF. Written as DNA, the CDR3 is TGTGCCAGCAGTTTATTGTCAGGTCGCGACTATGGCTACACCTTC.

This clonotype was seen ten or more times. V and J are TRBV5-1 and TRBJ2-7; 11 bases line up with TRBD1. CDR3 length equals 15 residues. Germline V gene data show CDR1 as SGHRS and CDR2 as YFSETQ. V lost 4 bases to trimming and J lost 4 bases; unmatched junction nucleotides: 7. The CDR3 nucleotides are TGCGCCAGCAGCCCGGTGGGACAGGGGGAGTACGAGCAGTACTTC. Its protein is CASSPVGQGEYEQYF.

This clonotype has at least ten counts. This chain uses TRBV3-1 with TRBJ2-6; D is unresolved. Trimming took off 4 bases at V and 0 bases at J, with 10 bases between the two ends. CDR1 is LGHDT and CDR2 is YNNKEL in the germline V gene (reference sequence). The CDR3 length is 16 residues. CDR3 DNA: TGTGCCAGCAGCCTACCCCGACCCTCTGGGGCCAACGTCCTGACTTTC. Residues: CASSLPRPSGANVLTF.

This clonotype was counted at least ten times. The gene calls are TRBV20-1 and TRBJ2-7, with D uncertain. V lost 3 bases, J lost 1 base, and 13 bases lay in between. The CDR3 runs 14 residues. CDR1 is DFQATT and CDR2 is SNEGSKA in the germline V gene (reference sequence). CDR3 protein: CSASSARRSYEQYF. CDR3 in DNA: TGCAGTGCTAGTAGTGCACGGAGATCCTACGAGCAGTACTTC.

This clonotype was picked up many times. The CDR3, as DNA: TGTGCCTGGAAGAGACAGGGACACTCTGGAAACACCATATATTTT. This encodes CAWKRQGHSGNTIYF. This chain uses TRBV30 with TRBJ1-3; 7 positions match TRBD1. V dropped 4 bases and J dropped 0; count of bases not matched to a gene: 6. Germline V lookup: CDR1 GTSNPN, CDR2 SVGIG (reference sequence). CDR3 length equals 15 residues.

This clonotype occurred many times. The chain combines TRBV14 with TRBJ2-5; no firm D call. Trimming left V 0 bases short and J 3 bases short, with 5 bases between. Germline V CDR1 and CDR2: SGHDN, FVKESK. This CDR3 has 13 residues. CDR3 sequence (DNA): TGTGCCAGCAGCCAAGAAGAGGAAGAGACCCAGTACTTC. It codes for CASSQEEEETQYF.

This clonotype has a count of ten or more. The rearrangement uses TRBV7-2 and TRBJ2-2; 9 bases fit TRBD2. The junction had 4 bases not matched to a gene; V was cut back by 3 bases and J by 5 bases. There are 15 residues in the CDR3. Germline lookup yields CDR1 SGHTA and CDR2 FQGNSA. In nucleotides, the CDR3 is TGTGCCAGCAGCTTCATAGCGGGGGTTACCGGGGAGCTGTTTTTT. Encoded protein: CASSFIAGVTGELFF.

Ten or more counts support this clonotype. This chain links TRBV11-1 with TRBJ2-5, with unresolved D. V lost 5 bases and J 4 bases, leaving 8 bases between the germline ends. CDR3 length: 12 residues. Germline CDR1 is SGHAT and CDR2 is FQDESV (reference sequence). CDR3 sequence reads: CASSRIRETQYF. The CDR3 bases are TGTGCCAGCAGCCGAATACGAGAGACCCAGTACTTC.

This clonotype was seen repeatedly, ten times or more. CDR3 in DNA: TGTGCCAGCAGAAACCCGGGACAAGTTTATGGCTACACCTTC. It translates to CASRNPGQVYGYTF. The chain combines TRBV6-5 with TRBJ1-2; D is possibly TRBD1 (6 bases). This CDR3 contains 14 residues. With 6 bases removed from V and 5 bases from J, the gap between germline ends came to 16 bases. The germline CDR1 and CDR2 sequences are MNHEY and SVGAGI.

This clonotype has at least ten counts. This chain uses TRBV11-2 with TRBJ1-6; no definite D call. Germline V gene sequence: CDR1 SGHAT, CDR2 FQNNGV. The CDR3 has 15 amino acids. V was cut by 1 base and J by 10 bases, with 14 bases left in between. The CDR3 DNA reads TGTGCCAGCAGCTTAGGTCTGGGTTCCCAATCACCCCTCCACTTT. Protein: CASSLGLGSQSPLHF.

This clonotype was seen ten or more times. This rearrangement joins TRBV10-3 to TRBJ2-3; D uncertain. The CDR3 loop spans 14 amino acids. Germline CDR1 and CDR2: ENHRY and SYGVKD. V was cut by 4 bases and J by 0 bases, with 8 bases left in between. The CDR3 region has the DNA TGTGCCATCAGTGCCAGCGCCAGCACAGATACGCAGTATTTT. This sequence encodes CAISASASTDTQYF.

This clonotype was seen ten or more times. DNA for the CDR3: TGTGCCAGCAGCTTAAAGGGACTAGCGGGGTGGGCCCAAGAGACCCAGTACTTC. Protein: CASSLKGLAGWAQETQYF. V and J are TRBV7-2 and TRBJ2-5; 13 bases map to TRBD2. The V and J ends lost 2 bases and 1 base, in that order; junction bases with no gene match: 7. The CDR3 runs 18 residues. The germline CDR1 and CDR2 sequences are SGHTA and FQGNSA. Full variable domain (rest looked up from reference TRBV7-2 and TRBJ2-5): GAGVSQSPSNKVTEKGKDVELRCDPISGHTALYWYRQSLGQGLEFLIYFQGNSAPDKSGLPSDRFSAERTGGSVSTLTIQRTQQEDSAVYLCASSLKGLAGWAQETQYFGPGTRLLVL.

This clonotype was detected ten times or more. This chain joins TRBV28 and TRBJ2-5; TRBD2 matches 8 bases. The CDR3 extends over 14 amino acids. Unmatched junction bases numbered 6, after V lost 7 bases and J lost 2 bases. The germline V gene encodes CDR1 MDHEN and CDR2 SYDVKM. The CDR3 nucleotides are TGTGCCAGCAAAGAACTAGCGGTGCAAGAGACCCAGTACTTC. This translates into CASKELAVQETQYF.

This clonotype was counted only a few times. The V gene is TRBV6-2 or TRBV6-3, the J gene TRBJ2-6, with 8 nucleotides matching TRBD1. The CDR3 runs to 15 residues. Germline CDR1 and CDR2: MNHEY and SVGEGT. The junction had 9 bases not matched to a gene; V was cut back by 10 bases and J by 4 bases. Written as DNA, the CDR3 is TGTGCCACCAGCCAGGGGGCTGAAGGGGCCAACGTCCTGACTTTC. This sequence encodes CATSQGAEGANVLTF.

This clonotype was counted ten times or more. The CDR3 DNA reads as TGTGCCAGCAGGCGGGGGGGCTACACCTTC. Translated, it gives CASRRGGYTF. The rearrangement uses TRBV6-1 and TRBJ1-2, with a possible D match to TRBD1 (5 bases). The CDR3 covers 10 residues. Germline V gene data show CDR1 as MNHNS and CDR2 as SASEGT. Trimming pared 6 bases from V and 8 bases from J, leaving 7 bases between.

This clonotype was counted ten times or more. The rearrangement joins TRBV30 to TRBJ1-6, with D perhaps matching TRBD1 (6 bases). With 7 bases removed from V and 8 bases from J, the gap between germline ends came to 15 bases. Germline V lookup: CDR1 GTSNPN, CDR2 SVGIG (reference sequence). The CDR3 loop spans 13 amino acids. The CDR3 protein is CALGKRGDSPLHF. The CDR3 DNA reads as TGTGCCTTGGGGAAGAGGGGGGATTCACCCCTCCACTTT.

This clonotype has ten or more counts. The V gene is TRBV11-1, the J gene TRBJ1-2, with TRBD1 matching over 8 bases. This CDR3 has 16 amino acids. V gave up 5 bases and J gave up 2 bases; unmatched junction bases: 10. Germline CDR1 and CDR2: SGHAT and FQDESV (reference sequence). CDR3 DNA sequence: TGTGCCAGCAGCCCGTATCGGACAGGGAGGAACTATGGCTACACCTTC. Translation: CASSPYRTGRNYGYTF.

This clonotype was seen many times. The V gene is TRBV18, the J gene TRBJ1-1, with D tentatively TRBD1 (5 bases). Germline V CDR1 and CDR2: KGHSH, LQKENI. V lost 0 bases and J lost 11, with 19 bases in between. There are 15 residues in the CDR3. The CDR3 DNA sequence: TGTGCCAGCTCACCACCTTCCCAGGGAGGGTCTGGGGCTTTCTTT. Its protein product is CASSPPSQGGSGAFF.

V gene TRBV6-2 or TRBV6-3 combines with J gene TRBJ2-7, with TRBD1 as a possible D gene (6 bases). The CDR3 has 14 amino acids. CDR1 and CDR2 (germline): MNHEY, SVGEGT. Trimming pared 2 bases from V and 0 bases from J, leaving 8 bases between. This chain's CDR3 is CASSYETGSYEQYF. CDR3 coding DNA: TGTGCCAGCAGTTACGAGACAGGCTCCTACGAGCAGTACTTC.